These T cell receptor beta chains were read from a single sample in a study of blood T cell repertoires in COVID-19. Profiled with immunoSEQ multiplex PCR; TCRdb holds only in-frame clones, not every one. This sample has about 29,000 clones, with 60% to 80% found just once. The sequenced sample consisted of peripheral blood. These receptor sequences come from a woman in her 70s with acute or convalescent COVID-19. Both conserved end residues are trimmed from each CDR3. Clone size is not always given. Where it is, it says once, few, many or a class for expanded clones.

>-|TRBV11-1
ASSPTSGGETQY
>-|TRBV11-2
ASSLESGNSPLH
>-|TRBV7-4
ASSLRTGDRGSCQPQH
>few|TRBV4-2
ASSQTKGEKLF
>-|TRBV28
ASSLPATSSYNEQF
>-|TRBV19
ASTQYGQQGLQETQY
>-|TRBV18
ASSRGQGGAGTQY
>-|TRBV6-6
ASSFGTGIPYGYT
>few|TRBV27
ASRTGGITNEKLF
>-|TRBV5-1
ASRPDRSKNTEAF
>-|TRBV10-3
AISESDRTTGELF
>-|TRBV29-1
SVEGQGARETQY
>-|TRBV10-3
AISDRTGYEQY
>once|TRBV9
ASSARQNTEAF
>-|TRBV18
ASSRGGLAYEQY
>-|TRBV10-1
ASSATGTSASNEQF
>few|TRBV12-3/TRBV12-4
ASSFRRREQY
>-|TRBV6-5
ASPGGNSPYAF
>-|TRBV5-5
ASSLGTPEKLF
>-|TRBV28
ASSSGDTQY
>-|TRBV7-9
ASSLSGPHTQY
>-|TRBV6-2/TRBV6-3
ASSPSGTSYEQY
>-|TRBV27
ASSINRDRGEGGYT
>-|TRBV12-5
ASGQGGTEAF
>once|TRBV9
ASSTGAVSGGGDTQY
>few|TRBV9
ASSVGTSSYNEQF
>once|TRBV28
ASSMTALSYEQY
>-|TRBV9
ASSLEGNNEKLF
>-|TRBV6-1
ASSPGGETQY
>-|TRBV7-2
ASSTRGGELF
>-|TRBV7-8
ASSLGWRGGSSPLH
>-|TRBV6-5
ASSYSFREPLH
>-|TRBV7-3
ASSPQGTLETQY
>-|TRBV6-5
ASSYSDRSPGNTIY
>once|TRBV6-5
ASSYRFSAGANVLT
>once|TRBV5-1
ASSFDALREGADTQY
>few|TRBV6-2/TRBV6-3
ASSSGTATYNSPLH
>-|TRBV3-1/TRBV3-2
ASSQGGTGVRQPQH
>-|TRBV11-2
ASSSSSYTGELF
>-|TRBV5-4
ASSFSGGGAYEQF
>medium-sized|TRBV21-1
ASSALMRSTEAF
>once|TRBV5-6
ASSPGGGSNQPQH
>-|TRBV11-2
ASSGNRGPGQY
>-|TRBV27
ASSSGSTDTQY
>-|TRBV7-2
ASSLGGGSGDTDTQY
>-|TRBV28
ASSLSVAGGAGEQY
>medium-sized|TRBV5-4
ASSPRDRDDTQY
>-|TRBV6-2/TRBV6-3
ASSYSRDSNQPQH
>-|TRBV28
ASSLYGLRSGANVLT
>-|TRBV7-8
ASSLEDRGVVQPQH
>-|TRBV24-1
ATSDPAGVGETQY
>few|TRBV7-2
ASSPSSNQPQH
>-|TRBV28
ASSWMIRQGGMGYT
>-|TRBV7-6
ASSLATGGTDTQY
>-|TRBV7-3
ASSSDRDTEAF
>-|TRBV5-6
ASSSLGLAASTDTQY
>-|TRBV30
AWSLGQGEQF
>-|TRBV5-1
ASSLVPDSNEQY
>-|TRBV7-3
ASSVTSGRADTQY
>-|TRBV15
ATRTSSYEQY